This TCR beta chain came from a study of naive and memory T cell subsets. General study points: Diversity fell and Gini index rose from naive through CM, EM, EMRA.

Two oligonucleotides, mixed equimolar, formed the beta constant-region primer covering TRBC1 and TRBC2. TCRdb redid the calling of the UMI-ligation and nested PCR reads with MiXCR, one entry per CDR3 protein. The sample holds approximately 89,000 distinct CDR3 sequences, 6% to 7.5% seen once. There are many counts of this clonotype. What it binds is not known. The V gene lost 3 bases and the J gene lost 9 bases, with 21 bases spanning the gap. The CDR3 covers 16 residues. The germline CDR1 and CDR2 sequences are SGHTA and FQGNSA. The origin of this receptor is a human donor in good health. Sequenced input: central memory CD4+ T cells from blood. The chain recombines TRBV7-2 with TRBJ2-1, with TRBD2 as a possible D gene (6 bases). Here the CDR3 DNA reads TGTGCCAGCAGCTTTCCCTTGTTCCGGGAAGCGGGTGAGCAGTTCTTC. Translated, it gives CASSFPLFREAGEQFF.